The subject of this entry is one TCR beta chain. This entry is derived from a study of T cells in Graves' hyperthyroidism and ophthalmopathy. Study as a whole: Upon initial diagnosis and before any treatment, peripheral blood was collected.

Diagnosis rested on symptoms, serum thyroxine and TRAb, thyroid ultrasound, and orbital computed tomography. CDR1 is SGHTA and CDR2 is FQGNSA in the germline V gene. The CDR3 runs 13 residues. V shed 5 bases, J shed 6 bases, and the junction held 5 bases outside the gene matches. TCR beta CDR3 regions were amplified from RNA transcripts. TCR CDR3 underwent first-round RT-PCR with the HTBI primer set. MiXCR, run by TCRdb on the multiplex PCR reads, gives a single entry per CDR3 protein. The sample holds hundreds of thousands of distinct CDR3 sequences, about 38% seen once. The gene calls are TRBV7-2 and TRBJ1-1, with 8 bases fitting TRBD1. Sample: blood. The TCR was taken from a man younger than 30 with Graves' hyperthyroidism. The CDR3 sequence is CASSSDRGPEAFF. The DNA for the CDR3 is TGTGCCAGCAGCAGCGACAGGGGTCCTGAAGCTTTCTTT.